The 32 T cell receptor beta chains below come from one sample, sequenced in a study of blood T cell repertoires in COVID-19. The repertoire was sequenced with immunoSEQ multiplex PCR; TCRdb's copy has only in-frame clones and lacks some. The data show 300,000 to 350,000 clones, more than 80% seen once. Material for sequencing was peripheral blood. The origin of the receptors is a woman in her 30s with COVID-19, enrolled during active disease.

The rearrangement joins TRBV30 to TRBJ1-1, with a weak D call TRBD1 (6 bases). CDR3 length: 12 amino acids. The ends were cut back, 4 bases at V and 4 bases at J, with 10 bases in the middle. The germline V gene has CDR1 GTSNPN and CDR2 SVGIG (reference sequence). CDR3 amino acids: CAWKQGFTEAFF. DNA of the CDR3: TGTGCCTGGAAGCAGGGGTTCACTGAAGCTTTCTTT. Variable domain in full (rest from reference TRBV30 and TRBJ1-1): SQTIHQWPATLVQPVGSPLSLECTVEGTSNPNLYWYRQAAGRGLQLLFYSVGIGQISSEVPQNLSASRPQDRQFILSSKKLLLSDSGFYLCAWKQGFTEAFFGQGTRLTVV.

V usage is TRBV7-9 and J usage is TRBJ2-7; TRBD2 matches at 10 bases. The CDR3 covers 15 residues. The V gene's germline CDR1 is SEHNR and CDR2 FQNEAQ (reference sequence). Trimming took 2 bases from V and 2 from J; bases not matched to a gene: 3. DNA for the CDR3: TGTGCCAGCAGCTTATGGACTAGCGGAACCTACGAGCAGTACTTC. Its protein is CASSLWTSGTYEQYF.

This sequence joins TRBV5-5 and TRBJ1-4, with a possible D match to TRBD1 (5 bases). Per germline, CDR1 SGHKS and CDR2 YYEKEE (reference sequence). The CDR3 has 16 residues. With 1 base removed from V and 7 bases from J, the gap between germline ends came to 17 bases. This CDR3 reads CASSLLGSPDSEKLFF. The CDR3 region has the DNA TGTGCCAGCAGCTTGCTGGGCTCCCCAGACAGTGAAAAACTGTTTTTT.

In DNA, the CDR3 is TGTGCCAGCAGTTACGGGCAGGATAGCAATCAGCCCCAGCATTTT. Translated: CASSYGQDSNQPQHF. The rearrangement links TRBV6-6 to TRBJ1-5; D not resolved. Germline CDR1 MNHNY, CDR2 SVGAGI (reference sequence). Trimming left V 2 bases short and J 0 bases short, with 8 bases between. The CDR3 sequence is 15 residues long.

The CDR3: CASSSWGTGLYEQYF. Here the CDR3 DNA reads TGTGCCAGCAGCTCTTGGGGGACAGGGTTGTACGAGCAGTACTTC. V and J are TRBV7-2 and TRBJ2-7; TRBD1 agrees at 9 bases. V was pared by 4 bases and J by 4 bases, with 8 bases of the junction left unmatched. The germline V gene has CDR1 SGHTA and CDR2 FQGNSA. The CDR3 is 15 residues long.

The chain uses TRBV24-1 and TRBJ2-2; D gene unclear. CDR3 length: 15 amino acids. Germline lookup yields CDR1 KGHDR and CDR2 SFDVKD. V was clipped by 0 bases and J by 2 bases, with 6 bases between them. CDR3 DNA sequence: TGTGCCACCAGTGATTTGGTACTCAACACCGGGGAGCTGTTTTTT. Protein sequence: CATSDLVLNTGELFF.

The rearrangement links TRBV9 to TRBJ2-2; D might be TRBD1 (5 bases). Trimming stripped 1 base from V and 2 bases from J, with 9 bases between. The CDR3 sequence is 15 residues long. Germline CDR1 and CDR2: SGDLS and YYNGEE. The CDR3 bases are TGTGCCAGCAGCGTATGGCAGGGCAACACCGGGGAGCTGTTTTTT. Encoded protein: CASSVWQGNTGELFF.

The chain combines TRBV2 with TRBJ2-3; D remains ambiguous. Germline CDR1 is SNHLY and CDR2 is FYNNEI. Trimming shortened V by 3 bases and J by 2 bases, and 12 bases separated the two germline ends. This CDR3 has 15 amino acids. CDR3 coding DNA: TGTGCCAGCAGTGATTCGAGCGCCCACACAGATACGCAGTATTTT. Protein: CASSDSSAHTDTQYF. Full variable domain (missing parts from reference TRBV2 and TRBJ2-3): EPEVTQTPSHQVTQMGQEVILRCVPISNHLYFYWYRQILGQKVEFLVSFYNNEISEKSEIFDDQFSVERPDGSNFTLKIRSTKLEDSAMYFCASSDSSAHTDTQYFGPGTRLTVL.

This chain uses TRBV7-6 with TRBJ2-1; TRBD2 agrees at 8 bases. The J segment lost 6 bases and the V segment lost 3 bases, leaving 10 bases of the junction unmatched. CDR1 SGHVS and CDR2 FNYEAQ come from the germline V gene. The CDR3 spans 16 residues. CDR3 amino acids: CASSFSSGPPPNEQFF. CDR3 in DNA: TGTGCCAGCAGCTTTTCTAGCGGGCCCCCGCCCAATGAGCAGTTCTTC.

The chain employs TRBV14 and TRBJ2-4; the match to TRBD1 covers 7 bases. The CDR3 sequence is 12 residues long. With V trimmed by 4 bases and J by 7 bases, 1 base remained unmatched. Germline assignment: CDR1 SGHDN and CDR2 FVKESK. This CDR3 is CASSPQGNIQYF. CDR3 sequence (DNA): TGTGCCAGCAGCCCACAGGGGAACATTCAGTACTTC.

The J gene is TRBJ2-5, the V gene TRBV10-3; possibly TRBD2 for D (5 bases). CDR1 is ENHRY and CDR2 is SYGVKD in the germline V gene. The CDR3 loop spans 15 amino acids. V lost 0 bases and J lost 4, with 12 bases in between. CDR3 residues: CAISESRAVIETQYF. CDR3 in DNA: TGTGCCATCAGTGAGTCGCGGGCAGTAATAGAGACCCAGTACTTC.

The chain carries TRBV4-1 and TRBJ1-2, with D possibly matching TRBD1 (5 bases). The CDR3 runs 14 residues. Per the germline V gene, CDR1 is MGHRA and CDR2 is YSYEKL. The germline V and J ends were trimmed by 0 bases and 2 bases, with 7 bases remaining between them. DNA of the CDR3: TGCGCCAGCAGCCAAGATCCAGGGAACTATGGCTACACCTTC. This sequence encodes CASSQDPGNYGYTF.

The chain carries TRBV28 and TRBJ1-4; D might be TRBD1 (5 bases). The CDR3 has 12 residues. Germline V gene lookup returns CDR1 MDHEN and CDR2 SYDVKM. With 6 bases removed from V and 10 bases from J, the gap between germline ends came to 12 bases. The CDR3 is CASRSGGRKLFF. CDR3 DNA sequence: TGTGCCAGCAGGTCGGGGGGGAGAAAACTGTTTTTT.

The chain is built from TRBV19 and TRBJ1-4, with 9 bases aligning to TRBD1. The CDR3 is made up of 15 amino acids. V lost 5 bases, J lost 8 bases, and 9 bases stayed unmatched. CDR1 and CDR2 (germline): LNHDA, SQIVND (reference sequence). The CDR3 region has the DNA TGTGCCAGTAGTGTACCCGGGACAGGGTACGAAAAACTGTTTTTT. Its protein product is CASSVPGTGYEKLFF.

This clone was counted a few times. V and J are TRBV29-1 and TRBJ1-1, with D maybe TRBD1 (5 bases). Germline CDR1 and CDR2: SQVTM and ANQGSEA. V was shortened by 6 bases and J by 1 base, with 12 bases between the two germline ends. The CDR3 has 13 amino acids. The CDR3 loop is CSVGGWQNTEAFF. The CDR3 nucleotides are TGCAGCGTGGGGGGTTGGCAGAACACTGAAGCTTTCTTT.

V and J are TRBV30 and TRBJ2-2; 7 bases fit TRBD2. The CDR3 is 14 amino acids. J was trimmed by 3 bases and V by 3 bases; bases with no gene match: 4. Germline V CDR1 and CDR2: GTSNPN, SVGIG (reference sequence). CDR3 coding DNA: TGTGCCTGGAGCCGGGAGGTGGACACCGGGGAGCTGTTTTTT. Encoded protein: CAWSREVDTGELFF.

V is TRBV24-1 and J is TRBJ1-2, with D possibly TRBD1 on 6 matching bases. V lost 4 bases to trimming and J lost 6 bases, with 17 bases between them. Germline CDR1 KGHDR, CDR2 SFDVKD. The CDR3 spans 15 residues. The CDR3 protein is CATSDSAGDGNGYTF. The CDR3, as DNA: TGTGCCACCAGTGACTCGGCAGGGGATGGAAATGGCTACACCTTC.

This clone occurred once. The chain has TRBV2 and TRBJ1-1, with D tentatively TRBD1 (6 bases). CDR1 and CDR2 from the germline V gene are SNHLY and FYNNEI. The CDR3 is made up of 14 amino acids. V was clipped by 6 bases and J by 3 bases, with 14 bases between them. CDR3 in amino acids: CASRAGAPYTEAFF. The CDR3 DNA sequence: TGTGCCAGCAGGGCAGGGGCTCCCTACACTGAAGCTTTCTTT.

The J gene is TRBJ2-7, the V gene TRBV6-5; 7 nucleotides agree with TRBD2. Germline lookup yields CDR1 MNHEY and CDR2 SVGAGI. This CDR3 region has 13 residues. Trimming cost V 6 bases and J 1 base; bases outside gene matches: 3. CDR3 nucleotide sequence: TGTGCCAGCAGCCGGGAGGAATCCTACGAGCAGTACTTC. Its translation: CASSREESYEQYF.

The chain joins TRBV3-1 (or the pseudogene TRBV3-2) to TRBJ1-4, with 8 bases identical to TRBD1. Germline-derived CDR1 and CDR2 are LGHDT and YNNKEL (reference sequence). V trimming: 4 bases; J trimming: 8 bases; junction bases outside the gene matches: 3. This CDR3 has 13 residues. The CDR3 here is CASSLTGGEKLFF. In DNA form, the CDR3 reads TGTGCCAGCAGCCTAACAGGGGGGGAAAAACTGTTTTTT.

The chain joins TRBV3-1 (or the pseudogene TRBV3-2) to TRBJ2-1; 8 bases line up with TRBD2. The trim removed 4 bases at V and 2 bases at J, leaving 4 bases unmatched. The germline V gene encodes CDR1 LGHDT and CDR2 YNNKEL (reference sequence). This CDR3 region has 15 residues. CDR3 amino acids: CASSLREVPYNEQFF. CDR3 nucleotide sequence: TGTGCCAGCAGCCTGCGGGAGGTTCCCTACAATGAGCAGTTCTTC.

The V gene is TRBV5-1, the J gene TRBJ2-3, with unresolved D. Deletions cut 1 base from V and 3 bases from J, with 9 bases between. The CDR3 is made up of 14 amino acids. The germline V gene has CDR1 SGHRS and CDR2 YFSETQ. The CDR3 sequence is CASSLSTATDTQYF. CDR3 bases: TGCGCCAGCAGCTTGTCTACAGCTACAGATACGCAGTATTTT.

This rearrangement joins TRBV19 to TRBJ1-1; TRBD1 matches at 7 bases. The CDR3 contains 14 residues. The V and J ends lost 5 bases and 0 bases, in that order; junction bases with no gene match: 3. Germline V gene lookup returns CDR1 LNHDA and CDR2 SQIVND (reference sequence). The CDR3 DNA is TGTGCCAGTAGTCGACAGGGACTGAACACTGAAGCTTTCTTT. This codes for CASSRQGLNTEAFF.

The rearrangement links TRBV27 to TRBJ1-1; perhaps TRBD1 as D (5 bases). The V end lost 6 bases, the J end lost 0 bases, and 29 bases lay between the germline ends. Germline CDR1 reads MNHEY; CDR2 reads SMNVEV (reference sequence). The CDR3 contains 20 residues. In DNA form, the CDR3 reads TGTGCCAGCAGCTTTGGGCCCCCAGGATCAGGGATGGGCTTGAACACTGAAGCTTTCTTT. Its protein product is CASSFGPPGSGMGLNTEAFF.

The J gene is TRBJ1-5, the V gene TRBV19; TRBD1 agrees at 7 bases. This CDR3 has 13 amino acids. In germline, CDR1 is LNHDA, CDR2 SQIVND (reference sequence). The V gene end was trimmed by 6 bases and the J gene end by 7 bases; junction bases not matched to a gene: 6. The CDR3 reads CASSDREIQPQHF. The CDR3 nucleotides read TGTGCCAGTAGCGACAGGGAGATACAGCCCCAGCATTTT.

The rearrangement links TRBV9 to TRBJ2-7, with 11 bases aligning to TRBD2. The ends lost 6 bases at V and 5 bases at J; junction bases unmatched: 19. From germline, CDR1 is SGDLS and CDR2 YYNGEE. CDR3 length: 18 amino acids. The chain's CDR3 is CASNGKGPELAGVNEQYF. The CDR3 nucleotides read TGTGCCAGCAACGGTAAAGGTCCGGAACTAGCGGGAGTGAACGAGCAGTACTTC.

The chain is built from TRBV10-3 and TRBJ2-1; 7 nucleotides line up with TRBD1. This CDR3 comprises 14 residues. In germline, CDR1 is ENHRY, CDR2 SYGVKD. V was pared by 6 bases and J by 4 bases, with 6 bases of the junction left unmatched. CDR3 coding DNA: TGTGCCATCAGCGCAGGGGGTTATTACAATGAGCAGTTCTTC. As protein: CAISAGGYYNEQFF.

This rearrangement joins TRBV27 to TRBJ1-1; TRBD1 matches 7 bases. The germline V gene has CDR1 MNHEY and CDR2 SMNVEV (reference sequence). This CDR3 is 13 amino acids long. Germline trimming cut 6 bases from V and 7 bases from J; bases unmatched to any gene: 8. This CDR3 is CASRDDRAFEAFF. The DNA for the CDR3 is TGTGCCAGCAGAGATGACAGGGCGTTTGAAGCTTTCTTT.

The chain carries TRBV4-1 and TRBJ1-1, with TRBD1 matching 7 bases. Germline CDR1 and CDR2: MGHRA and YSYEKL. The CDR3 sequence is 14 residues long. V was pared by 2 bases and J by 1 base, with 1 base of the junction left unmatched. CDR3 nucleotide sequence: TGCGCCAGCAGCCAAAGACAGGGGAACACTGAAGCTTTCTTT. Encoded protein: CASSQRQGNTEAFF.

The chain links TRBV30 to TRBJ2-3, with a possible D match to TRBD1 (5 bases). Germline CDR1 and CDR2: GTSNPN and SVGIG (reference sequence). CDR3 length: 13 amino acids. V was shortened by 1 base and J by 5 bases, with 10 bases between the two germline ends. The CDR3: CAWSGGWGDTQYF. The CDR3 nucleotides read TGTGCCTGGAGTGGGGGCTGGGGAGATACGCAGTATTTT.

The chain employs TRBV28 and TRBJ2-5; D possibly corresponds to TRBD1 (5 bases). The ends were cut back, 6 bases at V and 2 bases at J, with 10 bases in the middle. The CDR3 has 13 residues. Germline CDR1 MDHEN, CDR2 SYDVKM. In DNA form, the CDR3 reads TGTGCCAGCAGAAGGACACTTCAAGAGACCCAGTACTTC. Its translation: CASRRTLQETQYF.

J is TRBJ2-7 and V is TRBV19; D is possibly TRBD2 (5 bases). This CDR3 contains 13 residues. Germline CDR1 is LNHDA and CDR2 is SQIVND (reference sequence). The germline V and J ends were trimmed by 1 base and 6 bases, with 10 bases remaining between them. The CDR3: CASSIGGFGEQYF. The CDR3 DNA is TGTGCCAGTAGTATAGGAGGGTTCGGCGAGCAGTACTTC.